Listed below are T cell receptor beta chains from one sample, sequenced in a study of beta chain features in type 1 diabetes. Sequencing used immunoSEQ multiplex PCR; TCRdb keeps in-frame clones, though not all of them. This sample has about half a million clones, with around 10% found just once. The sample was naive CD4+ T cells from blood. All receptors come from a woman between 18 and 29 years old in good health. CDR3s leave out the opening cysteine and the closing phenylalanine or tryptophan. A D gene is named only where the DNA matches it firmly.

v_call,j_call,d_call,cdr3_aa
TRBV28,TRBJ1-2,TRBD1,ASSSPGTEL
TRBV7-9,TRBJ2-3,NA,ASSPGDWIGTDTQY
TRBV7-6,TRBJ2-2,NA,ASSLGFGELF
TRBV29-1,TRBJ2-6,NA,SVGAGANVLT
TRBV6-5,TRBJ1-4,TRBD1,ASGRGQESEKLF
TRBV4-2,TRBJ2-1,NA,ASSQGRRRSTEQF
TRBV7-2,TRBJ2-3,TRBD2,ASSHILTSSGTDTQY
TRBV5-1,TRBJ1-1,NA,ASSAERSVNTEAF
TRBV7-7,TRBJ2-2,TRBD1,ASSRTGLKGRELF
TRBV29-1,TRBJ2-5,NA,SARTLTSRTQY
TRBV20-1,TRBJ2-1,NA,SATGQSEQF
TRBV25-1,TRBJ1-2,NA,ASSESSQPSYGYT
TRBV7-2,TRBJ2-7,TRBD2,ASSLGLALGNEQY
TRBV6-6,TRBJ2-5,TRBD1,ASSAATGGQETQY
TRBV28,TRBJ2-1,NA,ASIGNEQF
TRBV2,TRBJ2-1,TRBD2,ASSPGGYNEQF
TRBV7-9,TRBJ2-2,TRBD1,ASRQTGGRDTGELF
TRBV29-1,TRBJ2-1,NA,SPRAYNEQF
TRBV4-1,TRBJ2-6,TRBD1,ASGYRGAGANVLT